This T cell receptor beta chain was recorded in a study of cytomegalovirus exposure and HLA in healthy donors (dated by TCRdb to 2016 to 2017). With respect to the entire study: In an earlier analysis of roughly 590 of the donors, under 300 Gb of sequence data and 117 million unique TCR beta sequences from about 190 million T cells were reported. In a later analysis, previously published TCR beta repertoires from about 640 donors were re-analyzed and high-resolution HLA genotyping was added so that TCR occurrence patterns could be studied. On average, roughly 250,000 unique TCR beta nucleotide sequences were sequenced per donor among a few hundred genotyped donors of the cohort, with approximately 18% of those sequences being non-productive. A later genetic analysis used genome-wide SNP genotypes for about three fifths of the 666 donors, treating that subset as a discovery cohort. The T cell repertoires of several hundred subjects were profiled by immunosequencing and related to cytomegalovirus serostatus. Typing coverage differed by locus: A, B, C, DRB1 and DQB1 were typed in roughly 629-630 donors, DQA1 in about 500, DPA1 in around 610, and DPB1 in around 490. HLA typing included class I and class II loci at four-digit resolution. Besides the first cohort of roughly 700 subjects, a separate validation cohort made up of 120 different subjects was used. All discovery cohort repertoires had been generated on a single sequencing platform. The later analysis used no new phenotypic data to find candidate immune exposures, relying instead on TCR beta sequences and their occurrence across donors. Among the approximately 430 genotyped donors, around 81% belonged to the genetic ancestry cluster associated with self-reported Caucasian donors. To decide whether each TCR beta V gene segment behaved as functional or pseudogenic, an earlier analysis of some 600 of the donors relied on high-throughput TCR beta sequencing. A handful of DR-DQ haplotypes were treated as single units for association and clustering because of strong linkage in the cohort. To predict cytomegalovirus infection status, the study combined high-throughput TCR immunosequencing, statistical association of individual TCRs with disease status, and machine learning. Donor age, sex, ethnicity and CMV serostatus were collected together with the repertoire data. The study was designed to test whether signatures of past pathogen exposure could be identified by cataloging public T cell receptors. About 280 gigabases of sequencing data and 70 million to 100 million unique TCR sequences were included in an early release covering around 650 HLA-typed donors. Study-level results and caveats: A total of roughly 160 TCR beta chains were listed by the study as associated with cytomegalovirus. In an earlier analysis of 587 of the donors, most TCR beta V segments appeared in productive rearrangements about 90% or about 30% of the time, broadly matching IMGT annotations. In both the original and validation cohorts, the classifier was reported to diagnose cytomegalovirus status with high specificity and sensitivity. Linkage disequilibrium might explain the correlated functional status among segregating V segments, but an unknown experimental factor could not be ruled out. According to the authors, the approach could potentially be generalized to other disease states and immunological phenotypes. Most TCR sequences were seen in very few donors, while some public TCRs were found in many individuals. Compared with equally common non-associated chains, HLA-associated TCR beta chains in a later analysis were more clonally expanded and had lower generation probabilities. According to a later analysis, parvovirus B19, influenza, CMV and Epstein-Barr virus appeared linked to several top co-occurrence clusters. Specific HLA alleles were associated with 16,951 TCR beta sequences at a false discovery rate of 0.05 in a later analysis. Assigning TCR associations to individual alleles was difficult when HLA alleles, especially DR and DQ, strongly co-occurred. Some IMGT-functional V segments, including TRBV6-2 and TRBV6-3, could not be told apart with the 87-base-pair reads, so those segments were excluded. According to a later analysis, TCR association rates differed among HLA loci, with DRB1 alleles showing the most associated TCRs and HLA-C alleles showing the fewest. Because counts were too low, approximately 18 rarely observed V segments, including chromosome 9 orphons, were excluded from the earlier analysis of 587 of the donors. In vitro tests confirmed that three of the cytomegalovirus-associated TCR beta chains recognize cytomegalovirus antigens. V-gene and J-gene trimming of TCR beta chains was associated with a missense DCLRE1C variant in a later genetic analysis, and the association was replicated in an independent cohort. Sequencing depth was assumed to be roughly uniform across donors in the presence/absence analyses, though that assumption may not hold. Because HLA typing was unavailable for some donors at each locus, only the typed subset was used in association tests. A further reported finding was that TCR beta sequences accurately predicted the HLA-A and HLA-B alleles for most subjects in the first cohort. The only immune exposure information available for the cohort was CMV serostatus. A cluster of highly shared sequence variants was judged likely to represent a technical artifact of the sequencing pipeline. In a later genetic analysis, fewer N-insertions in productive TCRs were reported among donors in an Asian-associated ancestry cluster than the roughly 670-donor mean. Only TCR beta chains were sequenced in this cohort, and the absence of alpha or paired-chain data limited detectable features. In a later analysis, most CMV-associated TCR beta chains were found to appear HLA-restricted, with HLA associations seemingly driven largely by CMV exposure.

This clone was recorded once. There is no known antigen for this receptor. Base-call qualities are not available, and no considerably larger clone is one nucleotide away. The cohort was made up of under 800 healthy bone marrow donors. Cohort members were all nominally healthy when sampled, although unrecorded immune exposures were likely present. The donor tested CMV seronegative, placing the donor among the 350 to 400 seronegative members of the cohort. A peripheral blood sample was provided by each donor, and peripheral blood mononuclear cells were used for TCR beta sequencing. The Qiagen DNeasy Blood Extraction Kit was used to extract genomic DNA from the blood cell samples. The CDR3 holds 11 amino acids from the cysteine to the phenylalanine. Only the CDR3 DNA stays, 33 bases, in frame from base 1. In the germline V gene, CDR1 corresponds to SGHAT and CDR2 to FQNNGV. V is pared back by 1 base and J by 8 bases, with 5 bases lying between the germline termini.

Libraries were built with the immunoSEQ multiplex PCR assay. For the multiplex PCR, a mixture combining 60 forward primers for TCR Vbeta segments and 13 reverse primers for TCR Jbeta segments was used. The CDR3 region of rearranged TCR beta genes was amplified from genomic DNA by a multiplex PCR assay. The Illumina HiSeq System was used to sequence the amplified TCR beta libraries as 87-base-pair reads. On the authors' methods: Across the 600 to 700 repertoires, a later analysis counted tens of millions of unique TCR beta chains, 9.5 million to 13 million of which were shared by at least two donors. A nearest-neighbor algorithm error-corrected the raw reads and collapsed the reads into unique sequences, merging closely related sequences to remove PCR and sequencing errors. CDR3 sequences were aligned to IMGT reference sequences to assign V, D and J gene segments. Each retained sequence needed at least a six-nucleotide match to both a V gene segment and a J gene segment. A rearrangement counted as productive if the CDR3 had no stop codons and remained in frame with V and J, and every other rearrangement counted as non-productive. Following IMGT convention, CDR3 was defined as the stretch from the second conserved V-encoded cysteine to the conserved J-encoded phenylalanine. In an earlier analysis of more than 550 of the donors, sequences lacking an unambiguous match to a single V gene segment were excluded. An earlier analysis of approximately 590 of the donors classified V segments as functional when productive rearrangements were above 56.7% and as segregating when the standard deviation between donors was above 5%. A statistical classification framework was built to diagnose cytomegalovirus status from the catalog of TCR beta chain sequences. In a later analysis, TCR nucleotide sequences were compared against IMGT/GENE-DB human TR gene sequences so that V and J genes could be assigned. In a later analysis, CDR3 sequences and most-parsimonious VDJ recombination scenarios were assigned using the TCRdist pipeline. In a later analysis, every TCR beta chain was defined by the combination of its CDR3 amino acid sequence and its V-gene family, and reads without a unique V-gene family were dropped. To address suspected cross-contamination and a sequencing artifact, a later analysis removed approximately 590 highly shared, low-generation-probability nucleotide sequences. In a later analysis, a clonal expansion index for each public chain was calculated from normalized within-repertoire ranks of inferred template counts. In a later analysis, generation probabilities were computed with a VDJ recombination model fitted to out-of-frame rearrangements, and the resulting probabilities were checked against IGoR. Hypergeometric tests were used in a later analysis to score TCR-TCR, TCR-HLA and TCR-CMV co-occurrence, with a repertoire-size bias correction applied to the TCR pairs. False discovery rates were estimated in a later analysis by permuting HLA or CMV assignments 20 times. In a later analysis, co-occurring TCRs were grouped using DBSCAN, with TCRdist sequence similarity added in when clustering inside HLA-allele-positive subsets. Repertoires with fewer than 30,000 or more than 120,000 public chains were left out of co-occurrence clustering, as were a handful of repertoires with anomalous nucleotide sharing. Entries here come from immuneACCESS through TCRdb and include only in-frame sequences with V and J called. Some clones fail to appear in such tables; in the studies checked, an unresolved V gene covers under half of the shortfall, and the cause of the remainder is unknown. Clone size and the V and J calls come from that table; the DNA yielded D and trimming. Present in this sample are roughly 160,000 clones, under 80% of which were seen just once. The ten largest clones add up to more than 3.5% of the sample.

This receptor chain uses TRBV11-2 and TRBJ1-1; the D gene is unclear. The sequenced sample was PBMCs. The source of this sequence is a man aged 40-49 years in good health and CMV-seronegative. The CDR3 region: CASSLAGEAFF. The nucleotide sequence is TGTGCCAGCAGCTTAGCGGGAGAAGCTTTCTTT.